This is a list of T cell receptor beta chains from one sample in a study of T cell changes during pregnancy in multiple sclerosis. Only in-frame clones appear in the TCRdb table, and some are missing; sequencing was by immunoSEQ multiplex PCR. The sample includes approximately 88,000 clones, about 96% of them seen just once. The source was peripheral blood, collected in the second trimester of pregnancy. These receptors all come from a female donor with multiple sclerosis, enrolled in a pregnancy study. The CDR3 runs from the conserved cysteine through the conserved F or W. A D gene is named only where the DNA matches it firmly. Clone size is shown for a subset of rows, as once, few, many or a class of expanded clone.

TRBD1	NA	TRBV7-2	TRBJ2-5	TGTGCCAGCAGCTTAGCGAGGACAGGGCAAGAGACCCAGTACTTC	CASSLARTGQETQYF
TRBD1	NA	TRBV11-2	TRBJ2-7	TGTGCCAGCAGCTTAGCCGGGACAGGGATCTCCTACGAGCAGTACTTC	CASSLAGTGISYEQYF
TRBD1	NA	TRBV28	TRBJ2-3	TGTGCCAGCAGTCCACGACAGGGGTACACAGATACGCAGTATTTT	CASSPRQGYTDTQYF
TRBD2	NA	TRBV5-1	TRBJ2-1	TGCGCCAGCAGCTTAGAGGGACTAGCAGAGCAGTTCTTC	CASSLEGLAEQFF
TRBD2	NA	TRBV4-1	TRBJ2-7	TGCGCCAGCAGCCAAGTGACGGGGGGGCCCCCGGACGAGCAGTACTTC	CASSQVTGGPPDEQYF
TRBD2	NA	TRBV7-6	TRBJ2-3	TGTGCCAGCAGCTCCGACCCCCGAACGGGACTAGAGCACCCCACAGATACGCAGTATTTT	CASSSDPRTGLEHPTDTQYF
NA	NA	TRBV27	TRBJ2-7	TGTGCCAGCAGTTTTCAGGGACTCCCCCAGAGGTACGAGCAGTACTTC	CASSFQGLPQRYEQYF
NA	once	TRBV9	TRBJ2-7	TGTGCCAGCAGCGTAGCCGCTTCGGTCACCTACGAGCAGTACTTC	CASSVAASVTYEQYF
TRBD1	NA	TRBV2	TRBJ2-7	TGTGCCAGCACGTGGGACAGGCCCTACGAGCAGTACTTC	CASTWDRPYEQYF
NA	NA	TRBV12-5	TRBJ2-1	TGTGCTAGTGGTCCCTCTAGACAGGCCCATGAGCAGTTCTTC	CASGPSRQAHEQFF
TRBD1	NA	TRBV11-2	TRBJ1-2	TGTGCCAGTGACAGGGGAAACTATGGCTACACCTTC	CASDRGNYGYTF
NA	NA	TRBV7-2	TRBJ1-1	TGTGCCAGCAGCTTATGGGGCAGCAGAGAAGCTTTCTTT	CASSLWGSREAFF
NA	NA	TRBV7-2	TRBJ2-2	TGTGCCAGCAGCTTCAGTCGTCTCAACACCGGGGAGCTGTTTTTT	CASSFSRLNTGELFF